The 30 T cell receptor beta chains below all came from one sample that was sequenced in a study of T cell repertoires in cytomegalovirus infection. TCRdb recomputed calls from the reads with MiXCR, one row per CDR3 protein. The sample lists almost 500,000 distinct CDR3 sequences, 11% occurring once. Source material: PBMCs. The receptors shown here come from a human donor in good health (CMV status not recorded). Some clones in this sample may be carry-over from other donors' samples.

The CDR3 protein is CASIGQGSPYGYTF. The CDR3 DNA reads TGTGCCAGCATTGGACAGGGGAGCCCCTATGGCTACACCTTC. The chain combines TRBV19 with TRBJ1-2; 9 nucleotides agree with TRBD1. The CDR3 length is 14 residues. Germline lookup yields CDR1 LNHDA and CDR2 SQIVND (reference sequence). Trimming removed 9 bases from V and 4 bases from J; junction bases left unmatched: 9.

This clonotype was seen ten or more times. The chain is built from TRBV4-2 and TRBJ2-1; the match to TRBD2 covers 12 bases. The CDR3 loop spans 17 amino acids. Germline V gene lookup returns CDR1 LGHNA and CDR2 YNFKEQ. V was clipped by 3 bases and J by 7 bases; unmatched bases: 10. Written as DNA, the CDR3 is TGTGCCAGCAGCCAGCCGGGACTAGCGGGTACCTTAAATGAGCAGTTCTTC. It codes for CASSQPGLAGTLNEQFF.

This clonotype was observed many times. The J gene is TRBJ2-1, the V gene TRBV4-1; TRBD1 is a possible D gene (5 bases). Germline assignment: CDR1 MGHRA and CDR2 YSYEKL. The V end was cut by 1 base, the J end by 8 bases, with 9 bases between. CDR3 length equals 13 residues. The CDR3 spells CASSQGRVDEQFF. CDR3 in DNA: TGCGCCAGCAGCCAAGGCAGGGTCGATGAGCAGTTCTTC.

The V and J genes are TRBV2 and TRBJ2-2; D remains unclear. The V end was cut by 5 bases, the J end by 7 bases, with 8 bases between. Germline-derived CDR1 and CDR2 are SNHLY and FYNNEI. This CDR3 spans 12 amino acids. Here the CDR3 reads CASSTDHGELFF. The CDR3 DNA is TGTGCCAGCAGTACTGACCACGGGGAGCTGTTTTTT.

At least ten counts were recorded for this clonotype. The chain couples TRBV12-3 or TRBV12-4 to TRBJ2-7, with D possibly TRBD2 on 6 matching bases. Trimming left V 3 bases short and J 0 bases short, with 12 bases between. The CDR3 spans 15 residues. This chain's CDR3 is CASSLEGFSSYEQYF. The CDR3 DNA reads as TGTGCCAGCAGTTTGGAGGGGTTTAGCTCCTACGAGCAGTACTTC.

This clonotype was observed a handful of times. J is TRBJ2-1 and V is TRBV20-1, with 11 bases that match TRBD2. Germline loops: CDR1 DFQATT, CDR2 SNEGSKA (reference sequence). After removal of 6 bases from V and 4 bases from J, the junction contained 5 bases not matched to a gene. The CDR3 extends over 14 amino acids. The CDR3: CSASGTSGYNEQFF. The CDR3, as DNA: TGCAGTGCCTCCGGGACTAGCGGTTACAATGAGCAGTTCTTC.

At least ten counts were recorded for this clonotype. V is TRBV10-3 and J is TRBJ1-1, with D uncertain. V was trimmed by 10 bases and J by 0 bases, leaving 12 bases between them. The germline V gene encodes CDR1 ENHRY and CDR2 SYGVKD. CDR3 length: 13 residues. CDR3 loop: CATEGPMNTEAFF. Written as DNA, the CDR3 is TGTGCCACCGAGGGCCCTATGAACACTGAAGCTTTCTTT.

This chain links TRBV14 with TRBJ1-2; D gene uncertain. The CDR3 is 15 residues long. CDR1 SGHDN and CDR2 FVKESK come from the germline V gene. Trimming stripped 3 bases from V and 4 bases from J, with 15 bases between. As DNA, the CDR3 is TGTGCCAGCAGCCACCGGACCGGGATGAGCTATGGCTACACCTTC. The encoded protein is CASSHRTGMSYGYTF.

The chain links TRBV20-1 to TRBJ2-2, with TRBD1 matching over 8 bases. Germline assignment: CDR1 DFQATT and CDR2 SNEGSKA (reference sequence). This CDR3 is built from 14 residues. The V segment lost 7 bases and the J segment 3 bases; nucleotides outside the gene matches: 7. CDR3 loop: CSGGTGTYTGELFF. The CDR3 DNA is TGCAGTGGAGGGACAGGAACCTACACCGGGGAGCTGTTTTTT.

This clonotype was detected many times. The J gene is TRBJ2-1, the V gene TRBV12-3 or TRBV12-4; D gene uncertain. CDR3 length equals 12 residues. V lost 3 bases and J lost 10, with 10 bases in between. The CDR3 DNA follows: TGTGCCAGCAGTTTGGGATACGGGGAGCAGTTCTTC. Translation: CASSLGYGEQFF.

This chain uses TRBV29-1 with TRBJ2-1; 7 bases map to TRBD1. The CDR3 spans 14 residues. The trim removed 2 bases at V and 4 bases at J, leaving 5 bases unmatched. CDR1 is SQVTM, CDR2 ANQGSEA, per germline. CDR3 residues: CSVEKGASYNEQFF. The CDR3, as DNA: TGCAGCGTTGAAAAGGGGGCGAGTTACAATGAGCAGTTCTTC.

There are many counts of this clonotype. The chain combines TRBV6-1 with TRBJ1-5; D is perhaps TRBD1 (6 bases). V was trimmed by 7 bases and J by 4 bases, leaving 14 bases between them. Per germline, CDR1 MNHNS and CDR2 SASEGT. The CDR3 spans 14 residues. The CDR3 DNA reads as TGTGCCAGCAACGACTTGACAGGTAATCAGCCCCAGCATTTT. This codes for CASNDLTGNQPQHF.

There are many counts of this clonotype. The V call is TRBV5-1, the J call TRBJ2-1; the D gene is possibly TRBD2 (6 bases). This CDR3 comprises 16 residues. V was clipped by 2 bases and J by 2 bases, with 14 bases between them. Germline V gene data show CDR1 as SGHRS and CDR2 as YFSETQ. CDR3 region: CASSFTGSGAYNEQFF. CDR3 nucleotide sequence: TGCGCCAGCAGCTTCACAGGTTCGGGGGCCTACAATGAGCAGTTCTTC. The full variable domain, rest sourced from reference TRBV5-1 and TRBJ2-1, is KAGVTQTPRYLIKTRGQQVTLSCSPISGHRSVSWYQQTPGQGLQFLFEYFSETQRNKGNFPGRFSGRQFSNSRSEMNVSTLELGDSALYLCASSFTGSGAYNEQFFGPGTRLTVL.

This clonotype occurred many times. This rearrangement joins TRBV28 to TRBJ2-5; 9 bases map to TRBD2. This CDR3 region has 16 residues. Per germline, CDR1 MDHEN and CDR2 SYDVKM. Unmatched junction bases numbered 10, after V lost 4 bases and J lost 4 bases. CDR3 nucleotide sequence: TGTGCCAGCAGTTCCCACTTGGGACTAGCACGAGAGACCCAGTACTTC. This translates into CASSSHLGLARETQYF.

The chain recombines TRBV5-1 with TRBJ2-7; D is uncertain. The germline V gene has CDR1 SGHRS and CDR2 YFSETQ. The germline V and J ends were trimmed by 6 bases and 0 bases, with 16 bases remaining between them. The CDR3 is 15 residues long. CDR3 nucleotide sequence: TGCGCCAGCACCGCTTTTCTTGAGACCTCCTACGAGCAGTACTTC. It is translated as CASTAFLETSYEQYF. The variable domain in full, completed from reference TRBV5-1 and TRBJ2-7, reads KAGVTQTPRYLIKTRGQQVTLSCSPISGHRSVSWYQQTPGQGLQFLFEYFSETQRNKGNFPGRFSGRQFSNSRSEMNVSTLELGDSALYLCASTAFLETSYEQYFGPGTRLTVT.

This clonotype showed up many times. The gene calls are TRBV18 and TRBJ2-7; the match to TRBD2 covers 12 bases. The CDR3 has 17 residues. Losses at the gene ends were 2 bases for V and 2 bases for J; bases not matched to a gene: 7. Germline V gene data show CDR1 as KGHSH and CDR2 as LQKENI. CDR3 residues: CASSPSLAGGVPYEQYF. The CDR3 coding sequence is TGTGCCAGCTCACCATCGCTAGCGGGAGGGGTCCCCTACGAGCAGTACTTC.

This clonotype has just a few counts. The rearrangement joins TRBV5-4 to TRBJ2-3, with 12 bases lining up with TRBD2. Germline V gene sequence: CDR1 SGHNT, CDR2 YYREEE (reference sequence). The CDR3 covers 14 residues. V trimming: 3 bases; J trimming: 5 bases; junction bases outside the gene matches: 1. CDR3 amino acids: CASSSSGGGDTQYF. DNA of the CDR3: TGTGCCAGCAGCTCTAGCGGGGGGGGAGATACGCAGTATTTT. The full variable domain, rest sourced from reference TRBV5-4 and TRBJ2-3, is ETGVTQSPTHLIKTRGQQVTLRCSSQSGHNTVSWYQQALGQGPQFIFQYYREEENGRGNFPPRFSGLQFPNYSSELNVNALELDDSALYLCASSSSGGGDTQYFGPGTRLTVL.

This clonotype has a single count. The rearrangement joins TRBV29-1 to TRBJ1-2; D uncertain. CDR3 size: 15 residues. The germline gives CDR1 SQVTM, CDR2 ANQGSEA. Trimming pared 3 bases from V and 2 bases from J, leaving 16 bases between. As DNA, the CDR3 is TGCAGCGTTGACACAAACACAAAAGACAACTATGGCTACACCTTC. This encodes CSVDTNTKDNYGYTF.

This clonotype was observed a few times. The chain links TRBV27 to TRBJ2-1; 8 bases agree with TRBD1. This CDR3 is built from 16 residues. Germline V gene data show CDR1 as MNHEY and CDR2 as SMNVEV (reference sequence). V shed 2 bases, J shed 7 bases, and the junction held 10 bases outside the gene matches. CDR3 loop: CASSLDSGGGKNEQFF. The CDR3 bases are TGTGCCAGCAGTTTAGATTCAGGGGGCGGTAAGAATGAGCAGTTCTTC.

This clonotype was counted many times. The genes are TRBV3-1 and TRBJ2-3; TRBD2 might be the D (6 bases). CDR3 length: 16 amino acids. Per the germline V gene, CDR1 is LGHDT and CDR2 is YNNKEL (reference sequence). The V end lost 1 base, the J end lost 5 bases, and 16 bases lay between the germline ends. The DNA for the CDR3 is TGTGCCAGCAGCCAAGGGAGGGGTGGATTTTTAGATACGCAGTATTTT. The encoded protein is CASSQGRGGFLDTQYF.

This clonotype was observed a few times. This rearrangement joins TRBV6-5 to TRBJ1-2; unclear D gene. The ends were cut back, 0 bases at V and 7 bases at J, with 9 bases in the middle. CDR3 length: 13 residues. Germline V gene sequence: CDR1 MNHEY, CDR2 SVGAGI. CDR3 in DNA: TGTGCCAGCAGTTACTCAGGGTTTGGTGGCTACACCTTC. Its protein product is CASSYSGFGGYTF.

CDR3 DNA: TGTGCCAGCAGTGAAGAGCCCTTAGCGGCTCCAATGATCGTGTTCTTC. Translation: CASSEEPLAAPMIVFF. This chain connects TRBV2 to TRBJ2-1; tentatively, D is TRBD2 (6 bases). Germline assignment: CDR1 SNHLY and CDR2 FYNNEI. The CDR3 consists of 16 residues. V shed 1 base and J shed 15 bases, with 25 bases lying between them. Complete variable domain (other parts from reference TRBV2 and TRBJ2-1): EPEVTQTPSHQVTQMGQEVILRCVPISNHLYFYWYRQILGQKVEFLVSFYNNEISEKSEIFDDQFSVERPDGSNFTLKIRSTKLEDSAMYFCASSEEPLAAPMIVFFGPGTRLTVL.

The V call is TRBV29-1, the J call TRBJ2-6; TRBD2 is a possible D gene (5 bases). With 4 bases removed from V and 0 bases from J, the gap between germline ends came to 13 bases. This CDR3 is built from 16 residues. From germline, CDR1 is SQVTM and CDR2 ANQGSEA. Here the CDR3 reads CSVADGELSGANVLTF. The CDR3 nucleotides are TGCAGCGTTGCGGATGGGGAGCTCTCTGGGGCCAACGTCCTGACTTTC.

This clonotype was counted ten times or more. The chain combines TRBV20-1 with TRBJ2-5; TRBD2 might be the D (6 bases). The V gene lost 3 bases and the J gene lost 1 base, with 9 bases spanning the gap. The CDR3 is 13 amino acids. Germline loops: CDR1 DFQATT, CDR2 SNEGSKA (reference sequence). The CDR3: CSARPGLQETQYF. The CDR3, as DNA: TGCAGTGCTAGGCCGGGACTCCAAGAGACCCAGTACTTC.

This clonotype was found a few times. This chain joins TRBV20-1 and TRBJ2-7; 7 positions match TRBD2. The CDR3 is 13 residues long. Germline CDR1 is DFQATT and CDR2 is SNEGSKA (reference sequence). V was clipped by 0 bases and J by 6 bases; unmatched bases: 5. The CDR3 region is CSARDLLAAEQYF. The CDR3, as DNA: TGCAGTGCTAGAGATCTTCTAGCGGCCGAGCAGTACTTC.

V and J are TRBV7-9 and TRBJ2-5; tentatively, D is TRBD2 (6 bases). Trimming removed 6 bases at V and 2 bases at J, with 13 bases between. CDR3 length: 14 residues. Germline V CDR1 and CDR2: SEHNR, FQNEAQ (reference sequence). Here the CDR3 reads CASRLGTVQETQYF. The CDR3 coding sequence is TGTGCCAGCAGATTGGGGACTGTACAAGAGACCCAGTACTTC.

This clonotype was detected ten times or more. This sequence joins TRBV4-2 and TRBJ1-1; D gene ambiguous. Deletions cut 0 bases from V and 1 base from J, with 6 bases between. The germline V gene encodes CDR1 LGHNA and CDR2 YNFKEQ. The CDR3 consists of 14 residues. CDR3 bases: TGTGCCAGCAGCCAAGATCCCGAGAACACTGAAGCTTTCTTT. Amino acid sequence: CASSQDPENTEAFF.

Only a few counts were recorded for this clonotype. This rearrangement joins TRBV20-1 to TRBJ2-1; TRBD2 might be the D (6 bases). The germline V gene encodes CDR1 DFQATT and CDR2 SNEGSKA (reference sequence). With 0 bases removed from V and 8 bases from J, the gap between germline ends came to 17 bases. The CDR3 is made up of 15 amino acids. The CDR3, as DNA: TGCAGTGCTAGAGATCCGGCTCGGAGGGTGGATGAGCAGTTCTTC. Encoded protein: CSARDPARRVDEQFF.

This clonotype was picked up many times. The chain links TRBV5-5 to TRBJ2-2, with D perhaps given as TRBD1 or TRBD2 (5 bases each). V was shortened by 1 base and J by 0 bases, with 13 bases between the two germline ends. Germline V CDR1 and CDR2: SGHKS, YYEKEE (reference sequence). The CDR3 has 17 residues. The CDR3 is CASSLTAGRANTGELFF. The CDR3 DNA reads TGTGCCAGCAGCTTGACGGCAGGGCGGGCGAACACCGGGGAGCTGTTTTTT.

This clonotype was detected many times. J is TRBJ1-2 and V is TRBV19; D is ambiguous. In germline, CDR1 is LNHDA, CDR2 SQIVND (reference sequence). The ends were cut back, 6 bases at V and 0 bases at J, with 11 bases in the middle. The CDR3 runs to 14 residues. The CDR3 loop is CASRTTVPNYGYTF. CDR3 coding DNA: TGTGCCAGTAGGACAACAGTACCTAACTATGGCTACACCTTC.